This TCR beta chain came from a study of blood T cell repertoires in COVID-19. About the research overall: PBMCs, B-cell-depleted T cells, or T cells were the source of the cDNA or gDNA that made up the material.

Between the trimmed V and J ends, which lost 5 bases and 3 bases, there was a span of 17 bases. This CDR3 region has 15 residues. The germline CDR1 and CDR2 sequences are MNHEY and SMNVEV (reference sequence). This study enrolled people aged 18 to 89 from approximately 24 US geographic areas. Participants had their cohort set by participant-reported clinical history. In the original workflow: The assay estimated nucleated cells by amplifying reference gene primers. Here immunoSEQ multiplex PCR was the method, and the copy in TCRdb shows in-frame clones only, minus some. V, J and clone size reflect that table, while D and trimming were determined from the DNA. The repertoire holds roughly 150,000 clones, with 80% to 90% as singletons.

This sequence originates from a man in his fifties or sixties who had recovered from COVID-19. This rearrangement joins TRBV27 to TRBJ2-7, with D perhaps TRBD1 (6 bases). Sequencing was performed on PBMCs or T cells enriched from blood (not recorded which). CDR3 in amino acids: CASSVSRGHLYEQYV. The CDR3 nucleotides are TGTGCCAGCAGTGTGTCGAGGGGACACCTCTACGAGCAGTACGTC.